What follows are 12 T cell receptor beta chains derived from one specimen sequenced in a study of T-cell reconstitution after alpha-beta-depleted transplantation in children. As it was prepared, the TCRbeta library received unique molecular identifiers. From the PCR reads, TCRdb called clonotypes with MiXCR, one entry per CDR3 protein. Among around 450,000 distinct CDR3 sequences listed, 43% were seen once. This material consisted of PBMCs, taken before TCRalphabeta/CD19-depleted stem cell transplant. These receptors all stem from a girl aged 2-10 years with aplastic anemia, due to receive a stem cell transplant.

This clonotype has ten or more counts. The CDR3 is CASSWGGTNFLYGYTF. In DNA form, the CDR3 reads TGCGCCAGCAGCTGGGGGGGGACAAATTTCCTCTATGGCTACACCTTC. V gene TRBV5-1 combines with J gene TRBJ1-2; maybe TRBD1 (6 bases). CDR1 and CDR2 from the germline V gene are SGHRS and YFSETQ. Trimming took off 3 bases at V and 4 bases at J, with 19 bases between the two ends. The CDR3 loop spans 16 amino acids.

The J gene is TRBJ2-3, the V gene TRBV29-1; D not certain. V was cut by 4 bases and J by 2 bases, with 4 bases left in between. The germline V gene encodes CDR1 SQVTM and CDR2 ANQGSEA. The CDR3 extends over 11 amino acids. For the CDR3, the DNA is TGCAGCGTTGGGACCACAGATACGCAGTATTTT. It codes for CSVGTTDTQYF.

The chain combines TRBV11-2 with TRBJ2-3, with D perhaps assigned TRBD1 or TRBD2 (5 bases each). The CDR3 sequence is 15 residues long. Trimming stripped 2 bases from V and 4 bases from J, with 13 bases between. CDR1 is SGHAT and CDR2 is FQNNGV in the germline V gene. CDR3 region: CASSLSLGRADTQYF. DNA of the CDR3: TGTGCCAGCAGCTTAAGTTTGGGGCGGGCAGATACGCAGTATTTT.

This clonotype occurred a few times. The CDR3 nucleotides are TGCGCCAGCAGCCAAGATTATACAGTCGGCGGGGGGGCTACAGATACGCAGTATTTT. Its translation: CASSQDYTVGGGATDTQYF. V is TRBV4-1 and J is TRBJ2-3; 9 bases map to TRBD2. J was trimmed by 3 bases and V by 0 bases; bases with no gene match: 13. This CDR3 spans 19 amino acids. The germline V gene has CDR1 MGHRA and CDR2 YSYEKL.

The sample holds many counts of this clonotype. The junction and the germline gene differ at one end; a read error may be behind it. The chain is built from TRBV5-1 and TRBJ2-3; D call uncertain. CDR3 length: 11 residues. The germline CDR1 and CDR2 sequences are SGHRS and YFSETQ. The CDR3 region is CASSLGDTQYF. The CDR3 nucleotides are TGTGCCAGCAGCTTAGGGGATACGCAGTATTTT.

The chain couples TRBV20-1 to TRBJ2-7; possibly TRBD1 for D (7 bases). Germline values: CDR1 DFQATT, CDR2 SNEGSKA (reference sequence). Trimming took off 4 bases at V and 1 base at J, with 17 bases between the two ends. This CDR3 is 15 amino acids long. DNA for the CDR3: TGCAGTGCTAAAGGGGGCGGGGCCCTATCCTACGAGCAGTACTTC. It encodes CSAKGGGALSYEQYF.

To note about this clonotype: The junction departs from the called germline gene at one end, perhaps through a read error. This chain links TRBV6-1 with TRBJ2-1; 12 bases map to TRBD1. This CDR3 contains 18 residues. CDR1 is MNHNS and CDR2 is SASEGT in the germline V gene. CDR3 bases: TGTGCCAGCAGGGAAGCGACGATAGGGACAGGGGGCCTAGTGGTGCAGTTCTTC. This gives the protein CASREATIGTGGLVVQFF.

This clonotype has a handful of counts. The CDR3 loop reads CSGKDSPNTEAFF. In DNA, the CDR3 is TGCAGCGGTAAGGACAGTCCGAACACTGAAGCTTTCTTT. The J gene is TRBJ1-1, the V gene TRBV29-1; perhaps TRBD1 as D (6 bases). CDR1 is SQVTM, CDR2 ANQGSEA, per germline. Trimming took off 7 bases at V and 1 base at J, with 13 bases between the two ends. The CDR3 spans 13 residues.

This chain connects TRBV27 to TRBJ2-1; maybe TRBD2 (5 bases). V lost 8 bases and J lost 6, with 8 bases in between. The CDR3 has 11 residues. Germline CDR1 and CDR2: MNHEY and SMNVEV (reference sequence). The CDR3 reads CASGLINEQFF. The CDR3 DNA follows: TGTGCCAGCGGACTGATCAATGAGCAGTTCTTC.

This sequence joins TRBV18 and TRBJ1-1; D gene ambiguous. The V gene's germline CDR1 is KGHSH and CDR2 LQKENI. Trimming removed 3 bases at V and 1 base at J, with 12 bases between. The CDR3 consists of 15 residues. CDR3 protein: CASSPGQGPNTEAFF. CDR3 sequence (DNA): TGTGCCAGCTCACCCGGGCAAGGGCCGAACACTGAAGCTTTCTTT.

CDR3 loop: CASSLEGRYTQYF. In DNA form, the CDR3 reads TGCGCCAGCAGCTTGGAGGGACGATATACGCAGTATTTT. The J gene is TRBJ2-3, the V gene TRBV5-1; tentatively, D is TRBD1 or TRBD2 (5 bases each). The CDR3 runs to 13 residues. From germline, CDR1 is SGHRS and CDR2 YFSETQ. The V gene lost 0 bases and the J gene lost 7 bases, with 9 bases spanning the gap. The full variable domain, rest sourced from reference TRBV5-1 and TRBJ2-3, is KAGVTQTPRYLIKTRGQQVTLSCSPISGHRSVSWYQQTPGQGLQFLFEYFSETQRNKGNFPGRFSGRQFSNSRSEMNVSTLELGDSALYLCASSLEGRYTQYFGPGTRLTVL.

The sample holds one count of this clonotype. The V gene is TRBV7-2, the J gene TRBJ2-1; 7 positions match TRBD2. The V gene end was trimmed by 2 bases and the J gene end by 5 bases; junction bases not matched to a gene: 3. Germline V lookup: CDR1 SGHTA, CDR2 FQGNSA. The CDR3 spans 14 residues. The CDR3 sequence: CASSLSAGNNEQFF. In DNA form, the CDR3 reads TGTGCCAGCAGCTTATCAGCGGGAAACAATGAGCAGTTCTTC.